This T cell receptor (beta chain) was recovered during a study of blood T cell repertoires in COVID-19. Across the whole study: Sources were T cells, B-cell-depleted T cells, or PBMCs; the material itself was cDNA or gDNA.

Per the authors' pipeline: The authors estimated nucleated cell counts from reference gene primer amplification. Libraries were prepared by immunoSEQ multiplex PCR; TCRdb keeps only in-frame clonotypes and omits some of them. That table is the source of V, J and clone size, and D and trimming were worked out from the DNA. The sample lists around 250,000 clones; over 75% were seen once. The CDR3 extends over 17 amino acids. Germline trimming cut 4 bases from V and 0 bases from J; bases unmatched to any gene: 7. Per germline, CDR1 PRHDT and CDR2 FYEKMQ (reference sequence). The chain links TRBV13 to TRBJ2-1; 9 positions match TRBD2. The sequenced material came from PBMCs or T cells enriched from blood (not recorded which). The TCR comes from a man between 18 and 35 years old who had recovered from COVID-19. The CDR3 bases are TGTGCCAGCAGCTCCAGACTAGCGGAGTACTCCTACAATGAGCAGTTCTTC. Residues: CASSSRLAEYSYNEQFF.